A single TCR beta chain is shown here with its context. This sample was included in a study of OX40 agonist ivuxolimab in advanced cancers. The V end was cut by 2 bases, the J end by 2 bases, with 7 bases between. CDR1 is SGHRS, CDR2 YFSETQ, per germline. The CDR3 has 13 amino acids. Assay used: immunoSEQ multiplex PCR; TCRdb lists only in-frame clones, some missing. This sample has some 82,000 clones, with around 88% found just once. The material sequenced was CD4+ or CD8+ T cells sorted from blood, taken in a trial of the OX40 agonist ivuxolimab. The chain carries TRBV5-1 and TRBJ2-5; D not certain. The TCR sequence derives from an adult with an advanced solid tumor such as melanoma, head and neck, liver or kidney cancer. This CDR3 is CASSFVSQETQYF. The CDR3 DNA is TGCGCCAGCAGCTTCGTATCGCAAGAGACCCAGTACTTC.